This T cell receptor (beta chain) was identified in a study of blood T cells in healthy people across ages. Study findings and constraints: Diversity figures derived from one million T cells were judged to underestimate the true value.

On this clonotype itself: What it recognizes is unknown.

Germline CDR1 is SQVTM and CDR2 is ANQGSEA. V gave up 7 bases and J gave up 3 bases; unmatched junction bases: 4. The CDR3 consists of 12 residues. The use of a sample-barcoded 5' primer and a J-beta primer mix characterized a second PCR of about 7 to 12 cycles. Via MiXCR, TCRdb re-called the 5' RACE reads, giving one row per CDR3 protein. The data hold about 1.4 million distinct CDR3 sequences, with roughly 60% observed a single time. The source is a man younger than 30 in good health. Material: blood. The chain is built from TRBV29-1 and TRBJ2-7; TRBD1 matches at 9 bases. The CDR3 loop reads CSAQTGGYEQYF. The DNA for the CDR3 is TGCAGCGCCCAGACAGGGGGCTACGAGCAGTACTTC.